The 21 T cell receptor beta chains reported below all come from one sample, sequenced in a study of T cell responses to AZD1222 COVID-19 vaccine. TCRdb's table, derived via immunoSEQ multiplex PCR, lists solely in-frame clones and lacks some. The profile shows about 93,000 clones, approximately 86% of them singletons. This material consisted of peripheral blood, taken on day 0 of AZD1222 vaccination. The origin of the receptors is an adult in good health.

The chain combines TRBV19 with TRBJ2-7; 9 bases align to TRBD2. The trim removed 7 bases at V and 4 bases at J, leaving 8 bases unmatched. There are 14 residues in the CDR3. Germline CDR1 reads LNHDA; CDR2 reads SQIVND (reference sequence). The CDR3 loop is CASNPSGNDYEQYF. CDR3 DNA: TGTGCCAGTAACCCTAGCGGGAACGATTACGAGCAGTACTTC.

This chain links TRBV5-1 with TRBJ2-3, with 7 bases that match TRBD1. Germline V gene data show CDR1 as SGHRS and CDR2 as YFSETQ. The CDR3 has 14 amino acids. J gave up 1 base and V 4 bases, and 3 bases lay outside the gene matches. CDR3 protein: CASSIGTGTDTQYF. The CDR3 nucleotides are TGCGCCAGCAGCATAGGGACAGGCACAGATACGCAGTATTTT.

The genes are TRBV5-5 and TRBJ1-5, with 7 bases that match TRBD1. The CDR3 has 15 amino acids. Germline values: CDR1 SGHKS, CDR2 YYEKEE (reference sequence). Trimming at V came to 2 bases and at J to 0 bases, leaving 2 bases not matched to a gene. CDR3 region: CASSFQGGSNQPQHF. The CDR3 region has the DNA TGTGCCAGCAGCTTCCAGGGGGGTAGCAATCAGCCCCAGCATTTT.

This chain uses TRBV29-1 with TRBJ2-7; D is tentatively TRBD1 or TRBD2 (5 bases each). This CDR3 comprises 13 residues. Trimming left V 7 bases short and J 7 bases short, with 20 bases between. The germline V gene encodes CDR1 SQVTM and CDR2 ANQGSEA. As DNA, the CDR3 is TGCAGCGCTGTGGGGACCGACTGGCGGGAGCAGTACTTC. It is translated as CSAVGTDWREQYF.

The J gene is TRBJ1-5, the V gene TRBV7-8; no firm D call. V lost 5 bases and J 0 bases, leaving 8 bases between the germline ends. The CDR3 is 14 amino acids. CDR1 and CDR2 from the germline V gene are SGHVS and FQNEAQ. For the CDR3, the DNA is TGTGCCAGCAGCCAGACCAGTAGCAATCAGCCCCAGCATTTT. Protein product: CASSQTSSNQPQHF.

The chain recombines TRBV7-9 with TRBJ1-1; maybe TRBD1 (5 bases). V was pared by 0 bases and J by 10 bases, with 12 bases between. CDR1 SEHNR and CDR2 FQNEAQ come from the germline V gene (reference sequence). The CDR3 covers 13 residues. The DNA of the CDR3 is TGTGCCAGCAGCTTAGCTTGGTCCCAGGGAGCTTTCTTT. Amino acids: CASSLAWSQGAFF. The full variable domain, completed using reference TRBV7-9 and TRBJ1-1, is DTGVSQNPRHKITKRGQNVTFRCDPISEHNRLYWYRQTLGQGPEFLTYFQNEAQLEKSRLLSDRFSAERPKGSFSTLEIQRTEQGDSAMYLCASSLAWSQGAFFGQGTRLTVV.

This chain joins TRBV6-2 or TRBV6-3 and TRBJ2-7; 8 positions match TRBD2. The trim removed 2 bases at V and 5 bases at J, leaving 11 bases unmatched. The CDR3 is made up of 16 amino acids. CDR1 is MNHEY, CDR2 SVGEGT, per germline. CDR3 region: CASSYGAGSGSHEQYF. Here the CDR3 DNA reads TGTGCCAGCAGTTACGGGGCGGGGAGCGGGAGCCACGAGCAGTACTTC.

The chain joins TRBV6-5 to TRBJ2-3; D is possibly TRBD2 (6 bases). This CDR3 is built from 15 residues. Germline V gene lookup returns CDR1 MNHEY and CDR2 SVGAGI. Trimming stripped 2 bases from V and 2 bases from J, with 11 bases between. The CDR3 region has the DNA TGTGCCAGCAGTTACCGGGGGAGACCCACAGATACGCAGTATTTT. As protein: CASSYRGRPTDTQYF.

This chain joins TRBV7-9 and TRBJ1-2, with 7 bases identical to TRBD1. Germline CDR1 is SEHNR and CDR2 is FQNEAQ (reference sequence). This CDR3 spans 13 amino acids. Germline trimming cut 4 bases from V and 4 bases from J; bases unmatched to any gene: 3. The CDR3 sequence: CASSSGQAYGYTF. CDR3 DNA sequence: TGTGCCAGCAGCTCCGGACAGGCCTATGGCTACACCTTC.

This clone was found a few times. The chain joins TRBV28 to TRBJ2-7, with 10 bases lining up with TRBD2. Germline CDR1 is MDHEN and CDR2 is SYDVKM. V gave up 6 bases and J gave up 3 bases; unmatched junction bases: 2. The CDR3 spans 13 residues. The CDR3 DNA reads as TGTGCCAGCAGGACTAGCGGGTACTACGAGCAGTACTTC. It translates to CASRTSGYYEQYF. The full variable domain, rest sourced from reference TRBV28 and TRBJ2-7, is DVKVTQSSRYLVKRTGEKVFLECVQDMDHENMFWYRQDPGLGLRLIYFSYDVKMKEKGDIPEGYSVSREKKERFSLILESASTNQTSMYLCASRTSGYYEQYFGPGTRLTVT.

This clone appeared a single time. This rearrangement joins TRBV10-3 to TRBJ2-3; 9 positions match TRBD1. CDR3 length: 14 amino acids. Germline V gives CDR1 ENHRY, CDR2 SYGVKD. V was pared by 8 bases and J by 5 bases, with 8 bases of the junction left unmatched. CDR3 nucleotide sequence: TGTGCCATCCGGCCGGACAGGGGAGAAGATACGCAGTATTTT. Translated: CAIRPDRGEDTQYF.

V and J are TRBV6-6 and TRBJ2-7; 8 bases agree with TRBD2. The J segment lost 5 bases and the V segment lost 6 bases, leaving 9 bases of the junction unmatched. There are 14 residues in the CDR3. Germline loops: CDR1 MNHNY, CDR2 SVGAGI (reference sequence). The CDR3 DNA reads as TGTGCCAGCAGCGAGCGGGAGCGGTTCGACGAGCAGTACTTC. It translates to CASSERERFDEQYF.

Only a few counts were recorded for this clone. The chain joins TRBV7-9 to TRBJ2-1; no clear D gene. The CDR3 totals 12 residues. Germline V gene lookup returns CDR1 SEHNR and CDR2 FQNEAQ (reference sequence). Trimming pared 2 bases from V and 9 bases from J, leaving 8 bases between. CDR3 DNA: TGTGCCAGCAGCTTAATGGGCACTGAGCAGTTCTTC. It is translated as CASSLMGTEQFF.

The V call is TRBV28, the J call TRBJ2-7; TRBD1 matches 9 bases. The germline V gene encodes CDR1 MDHEN and CDR2 SYDVKM. The CDR3 runs to 15 residues. V was clipped by 5 bases and J by 1 base; unmatched bases: 6. CDR3 nucleotides: TGTGCCAGCAGTCCCCCGGGACAGGGATCCTACGAGCAGTACTTC. This encodes CASSPPGQGSYEQYF.

The chain has TRBV5-4 and TRBJ1-6; D is undetermined. CDR1 and CDR2 (germline): SGHNT, YYREEE (reference sequence). This CDR3 is built from 15 residues. The V and J ends lost 5 bases and 3 bases respectively, with 12 bases between them. CDR3 bases: TGTGCCAGCAGTCTGGACGGTGGCTATAATTCACCCCTCCACTTT. Translation: CASSLDGGYNSPLHF.

The rearrangement links TRBV9 to TRBJ1-6; 9 bases match TRBD1. Germline V CDR1 and CDR2: SGDLS, YYNGEE. The trim removed 4 bases at V and 9 bases at J, leaving 5 bases unmatched. The CDR3 loop spans 14 amino acids. The CDR3 sequence: CASSMGQGGSPLHF. CDR3 in DNA: TGTGCCAGCAGCATGGGACAGGGCGGTTCACCCCTCCACTTT.

This sequence joins TRBV18 and TRBJ1-5; perhaps TRBD1 as D (5 bases). This CDR3 has 18 amino acids. V gave up 1 base and J gave up 1 base, with 17 bases separating them. In germline, CDR1 is KGHSH, CDR2 LQKENI. The DNA for the CDR3 is TGTGCCAGCTCACCACGTGGGGGTTCAGTCGAGAGCAATCAGCCCCAGCATTTT. The encoded protein is CASSPRGGSVESNQPQHF.

The chain has TRBV24-1 and TRBJ2-1; 7 bases are a match to TRBD1. Trimming at V came to 4 bases and at J to 2 bases, leaving 4 bases not matched to a gene. Germline lookup yields CDR1 KGHDR and CDR2 SFDVKD. The CDR3 spans 15 residues. The DNA of the CDR3 is TGTGCCACCAGTGACCCCGGGACAGCCTACAATGAGCAGTTCTTC. Its protein product is CATSDPGTAYNEQFF.

The chain recombines TRBV7-6 with TRBJ2-5; D might be TRBD2 (6 bases). CDR1 SGHVS and CDR2 FNYEAQ come from the germline V gene. This CDR3 region has 16 residues. The V end lost 7 bases, the J end lost 2 bases, and 20 bases lay between the germline ends. The CDR3 here is CASTLGVRGAQETQYF. The CDR3 nucleotides are TGTGCCAGCACCCTCGGGGTCCGCGGGGCTCAAGAGACCCAGTACTTC.

This clone was counted only a few times. This sequence joins TRBV29-1 and TRBJ2-1; D possibly uses TRBD1 or TRBD2 (5 bases each). CDR1 is SQVTM, CDR2 ANQGSEA, per germline. The ends were cut back, 7 bases at V and 6 bases at J, with 19 bases in the middle. This CDR3 is built from 14 residues. CDR3 coding DNA: TGCAGCGGTCTAACCGGGACGGTCATCAATGAGCAGTTCTTC. It codes for CSGLTGTVINEQFF.

The rearrangement uses TRBV19 and TRBJ2-7; TRBD1 matches at 8 bases. Germline V gives CDR1 LNHDA, CDR2 SQIVND (reference sequence). With 1 base clipped from V and 1 base from J, the junction kept 9 bases outside the gene matches. The CDR3 covers 17 residues. CDR3 loop: CASSIAVDRVGSYEQYF. The CDR3 DNA sequence: TGTGCCAGTAGTATAGCCGTGGACAGGGTCGGGTCCTACGAGCAGTACTTC.